A single sample is the source of the 20 T cell receptor beta chains below, sequenced in a study of cytomegalovirus exposure and HLA in healthy donors. Data came from immunoSEQ multiplex PCR; TCRdb stores just in-frame clones and leaves some out. The table shows some 350,000 clones, with approximately 90% occurring only once. The sequencing input was PBMCs. These receptor sequences come from a woman aged 25-40 years in good health and CMV-seropositive.

The genes are TRBV29-1 and TRBJ1-4, with D unresolved. The CDR3 is 12 amino acids. V was clipped by 5 bases and J by 2 bases, with 6 bases between them. Germline V gene lookup returns CDR1 SQVTM and CDR2 ANQGSEA. Written as DNA, the CDR3 is TGCAGCGTTAGCCTCACTAATGAAAAACTGTTTTTT. It codes for CSVSLTNEKLFF.

The chain has TRBV2 and TRBJ2-5, with D unclear. Germline lookup yields CDR1 SNHLY and CDR2 FYNNEI. V gave up 3 bases and J gave up 2 bases, with 7 bases separating them. This CDR3 spans 13 amino acids. The CDR3 nucleotides are TGTGCCAGCAGTGAGGTCAGACAAGAGACCCAGTACTTC. Protein sequence: CASSEVRQETQYF. Complete variable domain (other parts from reference TRBV2 and TRBJ2-5): EPEVTQTPSHQVTQMGQEVILRCVPISNHLYFYWYRQILGQKVEFLVSFYNNEISEKSEIFDDQFSVERPDGSNFTLKIRSTKLEDSAMYFCASSEVRQETQYFGPGTRLLVL.

The J gene is TRBJ1-1, the V gene TRBV7-8, with D unresolved. CDR1 is SGHVS and CDR2 is FQNEAQ in the germline V gene. Trimming removed 0 bases at V and 7 bases at J, with 6 bases between. The CDR3 has 12 residues. CDR3 protein: CASSLAALEAFF. CDR3 nucleotides: TGTGCCAGCAGCTTAGCCGCACTTGAAGCTTTCTTT.

The chain carries TRBV20-1 and TRBJ2-7; D is possibly TRBD2 (6 bases). Trimming removed 7 bases from V and 7 bases from J, with 14 bases in between. CDR1 and CDR2 from the germline V gene are DFQATT and SNEGSKA (reference sequence). This CDR3 region has 11 residues. In DNA, the CDR3 is TGCAGTGTTGGAGGGGCAGGTGAGCAGTACTTC. As protein: CSVGGAGEQYF.

This CDR3 is CASSLQTYEQYF. CDR3 nucleotides: TGTGCCAGCAGCTTGCAAACCTACGAGCAGTACTTC. The chain joins TRBV5-4 to TRBJ2-7; no firm D call. V lost 1 base and J 2 bases, leaving 4 bases between the germline ends. CDR3 length: 12 residues. Germline V lookup: CDR1 SGHNT, CDR2 YYREEE (reference sequence).

The rearrangement joins TRBV29-1 to TRBJ1-1; D is uncertain. Germline CDR1 is SQVTM and CDR2 is ANQGSEA. V gave up 4 bases and J gave up 1 base, with 7 bases separating them. The CDR3 contains 12 residues. Written as DNA, the CDR3 is TGCAGCGTTGTATCGGCGAACACTGAAGCTTTCTTT. This sequence encodes CSVVSANTEAFF.

This clone was detected only a few times. The chain has TRBV18 and TRBJ1-1; D remains ambiguous. The CDR3 covers 14 residues. Germline CDR1 is KGHSH and CDR2 is LQKENI. Trimming removed 1 base at V and 1 base at J, with 7 bases between. CDR3 sequence reads: CASSPLQQNTEAFF. CDR3 coding DNA: TGTGCCAGCTCACCACTACAGCAGAACACTGAAGCTTTCTTT.

The chain uses TRBV28 and TRBJ2-7; 8 bases map to TRBD1. The CDR3 loop spans 16 amino acids. With V trimmed by 4 bases and J by 2 bases, 10 bases remained unmatched. Per germline, CDR1 MDHEN and CDR2 SYDVKM. This chain's CDR3 is CASSSLRTGRPYEQYF. CDR3 in DNA: TGTGCCAGCAGTTCACTCCGGACAGGGAGGCCCTACGAGCAGTACTTC.

This chain uses TRBV9 with TRBJ2-2; the match to TRBD2 covers 8 bases. The trim removed 4 bases at V and 4 bases at J, leaving 9 bases unmatched. CDR3 size: 16 residues. Germline lookup yields CDR1 SGDLS and CDR2 YYNGEE. CDR3 coding DNA: TGTGCCAGCAGCTCAACCCTCGGGGGGGCCACCGGGGAGCTGTTTTTT. It codes for CASSSTLGGATGELFF.

The chain uses TRBV10-3 and TRBJ1-1; 8 nucleotides match TRBD1. The CDR3 contains 14 residues. V lost 8 bases to trimming and J lost 4 bases; unmatched junction nucleotides: 9. Germline V gives CDR1 ENHRY, CDR2 SYGVKD. CDR3 in amino acids: CAISLDRVSTEAFF. Written as DNA, the CDR3 is TGTGCCATCTCCTTGGACAGGGTTAGCACTGAAGCTTTCTTT.

This clone was seen more than once but under ten times. The rearrangement links TRBV5-1 to TRBJ2-2, with D tentatively TRBD2 (5 bases). Looked up from germline, CDR1 is SGHRS and CDR2 is YFSETQ. V was cut by 6 bases and J by 1 base, with 13 bases left in between. CDR3 length: 15 amino acids. The CDR3 DNA sequence: TGCGCCAGCAAATTACTTAGCGAGAACACCGGGGAGCTGTTTTTT. It yields the protein CASKLLSENTGELFF.

This clone appeared a few times. The genes are TRBV5-1 and TRBJ2-1, with 9 bases matching TRBD1. The germline V gene encodes CDR1 SGHRS and CDR2 YFSETQ. CDR3 length: 14 amino acids. V trimming: 5 bases; J trimming: 8 bases; junction bases outside the gene matches: 8. The CDR3: CASSKTGGHDEQFF. In DNA, the CDR3 is TGCGCCAGCAGTAAGACAGGGGGACATGATGAGCAGTTCTTC.

The gene calls are TRBV5-4 and TRBJ2-2; D gene unclear. The CDR3 sequence is 12 residues long. V was cut by 4 bases and J by 2 bases, with 3 bases left in between. Per germline, CDR1 SGHNT and CDR2 YYREEE (reference sequence). CDR3 amino acids: CASSANTGELFF. CDR3 nucleotide sequence: TGTGCCAGCAGCGCCAACACCGGGGAGCTGTTTTTT.

This chain connects TRBV28 to TRBJ1-5, with TRBD1 identical over 7 bases. This CDR3 is built from 14 residues. The ends lost 6 bases at V and 6 bases at J; junction bases unmatched: 8. From germline, CDR1 is MDHEN and CDR2 SYDVKM. The CDR3 protein is CASSPNRGGQPQHF. CDR3 nucleotide sequence: TGTGCCAGCAGCCCCAACAGGGGCGGTCAGCCCCAGCATTTT.

The V gene is TRBV7-2, the J gene TRBJ1-2, with D hard to call. Trimming removed 4 bases at V and 7 bases at J, with 10 bases between. Germline CDR1 SGHTA, CDR2 FQGNSA. This CDR3 contains 12 residues. Here the CDR3 reads CASSSGGLGYTF. The CDR3 bases are TGTGCCAGCAGCTCCGGAGGTCTTGGCTACACCTTC.

V usage is TRBV5-6 and J usage is TRBJ2-7; D may be TRBD1 (5 bases). The V end lost 0 bases, the J end lost 5 bases, and 12 bases lay between the germline ends. The CDR3 is 14 amino acids. CDR1 and CDR2 (germline): SGHDT, YYEEEE. The CDR3 DNA is TGTGCCAGCAGCTTGGGGGCAGGGTTAGACGAGCAGTACTTC. Amino acid sequence: CASSLGAGLDEQYF.

This rearrangement joins TRBV29-1 to TRBJ2-2; D is unclear. The CDR3 covers 15 residues. The V end lost 7 bases, the J end lost 1 base, and 16 bases lay between the germline ends. Germline V gene sequence: CDR1 SQVTM, CDR2 ANQGSEA. The CDR3 spells CSASNWGKNTGELFF. In nucleotides, the CDR3 is TGCAGCGCCAGCAATTGGGGTAAGAACACCGGGGAGCTGTTTTTT.

The chain employs TRBV27 and TRBJ2-2; TRBD2 agrees at 12 bases. The CDR3 has 17 amino acids. In germline, CDR1 is MNHEY, CDR2 SMNVEV (reference sequence). Trimming removed 3 bases from V and 6 bases from J; junction bases left unmatched: 8. This CDR3 is CASSFLATSGSPGELFF. Written as DNA, the CDR3 is TGTGCCAGCAGTTTTCTGGCGACTAGCGGGAGTCCCGGGGAGCTGTTTTTT.

This chain connects TRBV27 to TRBJ2-3; unclear D gene. Germline assignment: CDR1 MNHEY and CDR2 SMNVEV (reference sequence). V dropped 2 bases and J dropped 3 bases, with 12 bases sitting between them. This CDR3 contains 15 residues. The CDR3 DNA is TGTGCCAGCAGTTTAGCGGAAGATGGGACAGATACGCAGTATTTT. Amino acids: CASSLAEDGTDTQYF.

The chain links TRBV2 to TRBJ2-2, with 14 bases aligning to TRBD2. The V segment lost 6 bases and the J segment 4 bases; nucleotides outside the gene matches: 4. CDR1 is SNHLY and CDR2 is FYNNEI in the germline V gene. The CDR3 runs to 16 residues. The DNA for the CDR3 is TGTGCCAGCAGGCGACTAGCGGGGGGGATCACCGGGGAGCTGTTTTTT. Translated, it gives CASRRLAGGITGELFF.